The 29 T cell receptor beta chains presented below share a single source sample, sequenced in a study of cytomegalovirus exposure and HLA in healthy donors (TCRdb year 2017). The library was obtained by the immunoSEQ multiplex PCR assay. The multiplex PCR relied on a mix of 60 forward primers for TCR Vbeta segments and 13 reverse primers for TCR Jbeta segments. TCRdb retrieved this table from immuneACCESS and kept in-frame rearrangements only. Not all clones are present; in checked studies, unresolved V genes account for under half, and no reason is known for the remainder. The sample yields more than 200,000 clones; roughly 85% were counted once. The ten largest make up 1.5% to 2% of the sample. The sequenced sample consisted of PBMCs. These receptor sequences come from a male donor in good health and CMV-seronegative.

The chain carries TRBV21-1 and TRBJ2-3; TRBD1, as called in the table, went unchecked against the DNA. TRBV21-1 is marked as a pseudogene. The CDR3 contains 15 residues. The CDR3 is CASSPLLGGADTQYF. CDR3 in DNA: TGTGCCAGCAGCCCGTTATTAGGGGGCGCAGATACGCAGTATTTT.

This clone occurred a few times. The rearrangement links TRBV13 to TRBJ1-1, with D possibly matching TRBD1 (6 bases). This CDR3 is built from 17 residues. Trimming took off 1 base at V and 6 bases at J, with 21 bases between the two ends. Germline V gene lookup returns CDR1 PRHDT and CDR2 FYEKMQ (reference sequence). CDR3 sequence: CASSLVMVGGEIPEAFF. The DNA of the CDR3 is TGTGCCAGCAGCTTAGTGATGGTTGGGGGCGAGATACCTGAAGCTTTCTTT. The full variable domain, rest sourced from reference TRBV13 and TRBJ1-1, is AAGVIQSPRHLIKEKRETATLKCYPIPRHDTVYWYQQGPGQDPQFLISFYEKMQSDKGSIPDRFSAQQFSDYHSELNMSSLELGDSALYFCASSLVMVGGEIPEAFFGQGTRLTVV.

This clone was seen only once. For the CDR3, the DNA is TGTGCCAGCAGTGGCCGGGGAAACACCATATATTTT. Translating gives CASSGRGNTIYF. V usage is TRBV6-1 and J usage is TRBJ1-3; D call uncertain. The germline V and J ends were trimmed by 4 bases and 4 bases, with 5 bases remaining between them. The CDR3 contains 12 residues. In germline, CDR1 is MNHNS, CDR2 SASEGT.

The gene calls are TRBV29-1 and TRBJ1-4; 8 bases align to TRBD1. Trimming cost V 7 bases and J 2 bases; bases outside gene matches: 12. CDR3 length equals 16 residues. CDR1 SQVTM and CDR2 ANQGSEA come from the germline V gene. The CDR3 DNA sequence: TGCAGCGGTACCGGGACAGGTCATGGGACTAATGAAAAACTGTTTTTT. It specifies CSGTGTGHGTNEKLFF.

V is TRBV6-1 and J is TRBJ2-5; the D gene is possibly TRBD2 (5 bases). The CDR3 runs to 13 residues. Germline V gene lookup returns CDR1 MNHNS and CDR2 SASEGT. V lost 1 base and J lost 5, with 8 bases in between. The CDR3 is CASSEVGLETQYF. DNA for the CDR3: TGTGCCAGCAGTGAAGTTGGACTGGAGACCCAGTACTTC.

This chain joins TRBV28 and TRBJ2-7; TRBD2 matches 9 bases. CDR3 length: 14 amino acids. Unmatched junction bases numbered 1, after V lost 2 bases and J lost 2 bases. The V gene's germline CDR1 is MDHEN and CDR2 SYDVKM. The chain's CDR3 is CASSLVAGAYEQYF. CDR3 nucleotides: TGTGCCAGCAGTTTAGTAGCGGGGGCCTACGAGCAGTACTTC.

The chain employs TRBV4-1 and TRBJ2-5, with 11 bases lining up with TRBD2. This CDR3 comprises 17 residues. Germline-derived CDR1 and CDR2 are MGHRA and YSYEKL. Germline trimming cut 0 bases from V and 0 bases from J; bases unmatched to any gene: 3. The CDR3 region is CASSQDPTSGDQETQYF. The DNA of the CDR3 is TGCGCCAGCAGCCAAGATCCGACTAGCGGGGACCAAGAGACCCAGTACTTC.

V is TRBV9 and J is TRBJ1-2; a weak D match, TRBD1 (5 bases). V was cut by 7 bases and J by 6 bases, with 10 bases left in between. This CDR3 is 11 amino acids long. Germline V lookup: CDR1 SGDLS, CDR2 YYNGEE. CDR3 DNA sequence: TGTGCCAGCGCCCAGGGCAATGGCTACACCTTC. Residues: CASAQGNGYTF.

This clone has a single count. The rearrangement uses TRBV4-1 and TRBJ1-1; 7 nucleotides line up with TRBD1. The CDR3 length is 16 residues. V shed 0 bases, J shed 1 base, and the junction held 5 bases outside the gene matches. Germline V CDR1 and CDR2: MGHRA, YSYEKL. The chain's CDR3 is CASSQDVDRANTEAFF. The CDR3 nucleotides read TGCGCCAGCAGCCAAGATGTCGACAGGGCGAACACTGAAGCTTTCTTT.

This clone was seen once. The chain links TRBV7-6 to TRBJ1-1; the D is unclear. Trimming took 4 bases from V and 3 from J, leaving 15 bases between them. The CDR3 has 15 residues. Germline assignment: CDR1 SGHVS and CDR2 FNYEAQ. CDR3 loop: CASSSAGVWDTEAFF. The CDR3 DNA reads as TGTGCCAGCAGCTCAGCCGGGGTGTGGGACACTGAAGCTTTCTTT.

CDR3 sequence: CASSLAGTAAYNEQFF. CDR3 bases: TGCGCCAGCAGCTTGGCGGGGACTGCCGCATACAATGAGCAGTTCTTC. This chain uses TRBV5-1 with TRBJ2-1, with D possibly matching TRBD2 (6 bases). Germline lookup yields CDR1 SGHRS and CDR2 YFSETQ. The CDR3 extends over 16 amino acids. The V and J ends lost 0 bases and 4 bases respectively, with 14 bases between them. The whole variable domain, filled in from reference TRBV5-1 and TRBJ2-1, reads KAGVTQTPRYLIKTRGQQVTLSCSPISGHRSVSWYQQTPGQGLQFLFEYFSETQRNKGNFPGRFSGRQFSNSRSEMNVSTLELGDSALYLCASSLAGTAAYNEQFFGPGTRLTVL.

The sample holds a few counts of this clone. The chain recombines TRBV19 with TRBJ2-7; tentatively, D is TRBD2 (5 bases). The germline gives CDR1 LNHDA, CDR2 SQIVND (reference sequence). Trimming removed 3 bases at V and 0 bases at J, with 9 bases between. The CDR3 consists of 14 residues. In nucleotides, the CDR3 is TGTGCCAGTAGTATCAGAGGGATCTCCTACGAGCAGTACTTC. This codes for CASSIRGISYEQYF.

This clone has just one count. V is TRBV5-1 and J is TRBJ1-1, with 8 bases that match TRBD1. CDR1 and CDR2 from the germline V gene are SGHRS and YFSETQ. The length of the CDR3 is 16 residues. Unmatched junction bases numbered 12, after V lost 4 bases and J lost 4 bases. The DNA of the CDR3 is TGCGCCAGCAGCGTGGAAACAGGGGGGATAGGCACTGAAGCTTTCTTT. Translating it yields CASSVETGGIGTEAFF.

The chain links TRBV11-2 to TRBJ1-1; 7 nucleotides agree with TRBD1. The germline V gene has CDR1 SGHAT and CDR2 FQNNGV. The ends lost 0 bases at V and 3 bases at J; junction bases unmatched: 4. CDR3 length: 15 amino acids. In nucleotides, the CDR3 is TGTGCCAGCAGCTTAGAACAGACAGGGTACACTGAAGCTTTCTTT. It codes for CASSLEQTGYTEAFF.

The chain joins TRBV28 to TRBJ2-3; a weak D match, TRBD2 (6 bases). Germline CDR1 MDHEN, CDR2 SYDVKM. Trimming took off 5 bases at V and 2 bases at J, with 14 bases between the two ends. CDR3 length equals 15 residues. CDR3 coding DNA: TGTGCCAGCAGTGGAGGGCCCCCTACCACAGATACGCAGTATTTT. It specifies CASSGGPPTTDTQYF.

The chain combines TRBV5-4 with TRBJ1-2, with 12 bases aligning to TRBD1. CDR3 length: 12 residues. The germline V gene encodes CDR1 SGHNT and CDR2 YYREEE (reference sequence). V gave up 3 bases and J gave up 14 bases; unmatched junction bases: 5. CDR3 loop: CASSSGQGAETF. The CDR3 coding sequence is TGTGCCAGCAGCTCGGGACAGGGGGCAGAAACCTTC.

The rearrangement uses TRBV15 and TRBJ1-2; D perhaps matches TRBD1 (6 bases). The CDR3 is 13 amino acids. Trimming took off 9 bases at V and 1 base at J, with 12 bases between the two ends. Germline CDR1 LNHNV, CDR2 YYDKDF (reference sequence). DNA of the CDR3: TGTGCCACAAAAGGGGGGGGTAACTATGGCTACACCTTC. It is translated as CATKGGGNYGYTF.

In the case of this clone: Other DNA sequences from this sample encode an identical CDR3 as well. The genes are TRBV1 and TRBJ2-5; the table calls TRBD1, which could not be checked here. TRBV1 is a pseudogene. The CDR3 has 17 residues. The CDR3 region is CTSSQTRDRGPKETQYF. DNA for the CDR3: TGCACCAGCAGCCAAACCCGGGACAGGGGGCCTAAGGAGACCCAGTACTTC.

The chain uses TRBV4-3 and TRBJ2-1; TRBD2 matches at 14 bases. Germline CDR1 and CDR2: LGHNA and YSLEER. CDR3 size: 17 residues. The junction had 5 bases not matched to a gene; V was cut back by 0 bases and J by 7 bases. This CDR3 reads CASSQEPGLAGVNEQFF. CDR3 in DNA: TGCGCCAGCAGCCAAGAACCGGGACTAGCGGGAGTGAATGAGCAGTTCTTC.

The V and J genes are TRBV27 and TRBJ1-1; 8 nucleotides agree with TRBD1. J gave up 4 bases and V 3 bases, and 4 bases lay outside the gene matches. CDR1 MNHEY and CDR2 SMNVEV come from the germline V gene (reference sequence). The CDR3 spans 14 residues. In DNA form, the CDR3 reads TGTGCCAGCAGTTTCAGGGGGCGCGGCACTGAAGCTTTCTTT. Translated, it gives CASSFRGRGTEAFF.

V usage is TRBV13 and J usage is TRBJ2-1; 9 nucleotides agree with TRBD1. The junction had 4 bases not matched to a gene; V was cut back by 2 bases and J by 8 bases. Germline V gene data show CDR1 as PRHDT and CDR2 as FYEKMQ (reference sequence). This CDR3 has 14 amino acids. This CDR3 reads CASSLRTGGDEQFF. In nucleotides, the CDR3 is TGTGCCAGCAGCTTAAGAACAGGGGGCGATGAGCAGTTCTTC.

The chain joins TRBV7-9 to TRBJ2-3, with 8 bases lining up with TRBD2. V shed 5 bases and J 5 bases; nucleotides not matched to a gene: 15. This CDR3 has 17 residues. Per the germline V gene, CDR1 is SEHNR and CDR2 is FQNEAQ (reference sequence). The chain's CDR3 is CASSGGASGRRIDTQYF. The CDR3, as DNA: TGTGCCAGCAGCGGCGGGGCCAGCGGGAGACGGATAGATACGCAGTATTTT.

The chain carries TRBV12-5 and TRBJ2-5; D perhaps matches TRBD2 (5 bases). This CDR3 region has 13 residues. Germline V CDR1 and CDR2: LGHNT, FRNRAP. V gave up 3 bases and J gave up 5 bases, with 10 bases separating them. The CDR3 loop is CASGFSRGETQYF. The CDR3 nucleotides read TGTGCTAGTGGTTTTTCTAGAGGGGAGACCCAGTACTTC. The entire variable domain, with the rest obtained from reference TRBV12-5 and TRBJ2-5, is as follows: DARVTQTPRHKVTEMGQEVTMRCQPILGHNTVFWYRQTMMQGLELLAYFRNRAPLDDSGMPKDRFSAEMPDATLATLKIQPSEPRDSAVYFCASGFSRGETQYFGPGTRLLVL.

CDR3 DNA: TGTGCCAGCAGCCGAGAGTTTAATGAAAAACTGTTTTTT. Its translation is CASSREFNEKLFF. The rearrangement joins TRBV9 to TRBJ1-4; D gene unclear. The V gene lost 4 bases and the J gene lost 4 bases, with 8 bases spanning the gap. The length of the CDR3 is 13 residues. Per the germline V gene, CDR1 is SGDLS and CDR2 is YYNGEE.

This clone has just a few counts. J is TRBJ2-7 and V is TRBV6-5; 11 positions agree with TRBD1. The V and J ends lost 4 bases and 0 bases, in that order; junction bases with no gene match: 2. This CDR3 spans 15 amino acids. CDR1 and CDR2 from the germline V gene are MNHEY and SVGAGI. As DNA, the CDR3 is TGTGCCAGCAGTTGGGACAGGGGGAACTCCTACGAGCAGTACTTC. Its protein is CASSWDRGNSYEQYF.

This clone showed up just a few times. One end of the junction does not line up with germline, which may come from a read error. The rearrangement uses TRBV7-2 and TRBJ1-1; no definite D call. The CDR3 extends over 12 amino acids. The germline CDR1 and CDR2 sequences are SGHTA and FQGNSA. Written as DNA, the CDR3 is TGTGCCAGCAGCCCCGAATGGGTGACTCACCACTTT. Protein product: CASSPEWVTHHF. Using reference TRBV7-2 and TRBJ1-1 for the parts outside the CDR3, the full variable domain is GAGVSQSPSNKVTEKGKDVELRCDPISGHTALYWYRQSLGQGLEFLIYFQGNSAPDKSGLPSDRFSAERTGGSVSTLTIQRTQQEDSAVYLCASSPEWVTHHFGQGTRLTVV.

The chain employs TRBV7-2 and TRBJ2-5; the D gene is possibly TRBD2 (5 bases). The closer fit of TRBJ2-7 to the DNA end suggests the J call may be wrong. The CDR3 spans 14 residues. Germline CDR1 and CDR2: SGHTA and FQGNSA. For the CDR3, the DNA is TGTGCCAGCAGCTTAGTTTCGGGATCCTACGAGCAGTACTTC. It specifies CASSLVSGSYEQYF.

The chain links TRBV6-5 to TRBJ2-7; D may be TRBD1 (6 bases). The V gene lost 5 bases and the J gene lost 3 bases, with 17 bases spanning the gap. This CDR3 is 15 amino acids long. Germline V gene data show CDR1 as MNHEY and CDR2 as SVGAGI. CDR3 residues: CASSRSSGGYYEQYF. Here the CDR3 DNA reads TGTGCCAGCAGTCGATCTTCTGGGGGCTACTACGAGCAGTACTTC.

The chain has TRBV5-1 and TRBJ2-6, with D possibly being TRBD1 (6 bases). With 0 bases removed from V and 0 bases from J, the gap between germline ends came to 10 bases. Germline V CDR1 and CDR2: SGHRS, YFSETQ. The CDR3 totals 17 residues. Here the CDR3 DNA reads TGCGCCAGCAGCTTGGGGGTAGGGGGCTCTGGGGCCAACGTCCTGACTTTC. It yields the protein CASSLGVGGSGANVLTF. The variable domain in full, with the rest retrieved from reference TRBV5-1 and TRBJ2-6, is KAGVTQTPRYLIKTRGQQVTLSCSPISGHRSVSWYQQTPGQGLQFLFEYFSETQRNKGNFPGRFSGRQFSNSRSEMNVSTLELGDSALYLCASSLGVGGSGANVLTFGAGSRLTVL.